One sample yielded the 18 T cell receptor beta chains listed below, sequenced in a study of T cells after yellow fever vaccination. TCRdb passed the 5' RACE reads through MiXCR, listing each CDR3 protein once. Of around 530,000 distinct CDR3 sequences in the sample, less than 20% were seen once. Material: PBMCs, obtained around 5 days after the first yellow fever vaccination. The receptors originated from a man aged 18 to 35 who received the YFV17D yellow fever vaccine.

This clonotype came up once. Here the CDR3 omits its conserved ending phenylalanine or tryptophan, so a read error is the likely source. The genes are TRBV5-1 and TRBJ2-1, with TRBD2 matching 7 bases. In germline, CDR1 is SGHRS, CDR2 YFSETQ. The CDR3 has 15 residues. V lost 0 bases and J lost 9; bases outside the gene matches: 9. The CDR3 loop reads CASSLAGRNPGEQFL. CDR3 DNA: TGCGCCAGCAGCTTGGCCGGGAGGAACCCGGGTGAGCAGTTCTTA.

The rearrangement links TRBV7-2 to TRBJ2-5, with TRBD1 identical over 10 bases. Germline loops: CDR1 SGHTA, CDR2 FQGNSA. The V and J ends lost 5 bases and 2 bases, in that order; junction bases with no gene match: 2. CDR3 length: 14 amino acids. CDR3 amino acids: CASSTDRGQETQYF. The CDR3 DNA sequence: TGTGCCAGCAGCACGGACAGGGGGCAAGAGACCCAGTACTTC.

This chain uses TRBV28 with TRBJ2-3; TRBD2 matches at 10 bases. The CDR3 consists of 17 residues. V gave up 2 bases and J gave up 1 base; unmatched junction bases: 6. The germline gives CDR1 MDHEN, CDR2 SYDVKM. The CDR3 is CASSLPRLAGRTDTQYF. The CDR3 DNA reads TGTGCCAGCAGTTTACCCCGACTAGCGGGTCGCACAGATACGCAGTATTTT. The entire variable domain, with the rest obtained from reference TRBV28 and TRBJ2-3, is as follows: DVKVTQSSRYLVKRTGEKVFLECVQDMDHENMFWYRQDPGLGLRLIYFSYDVKMKEKGDIPEGYSVSREKKERFSLILESASTNQTSMYLCASSLPRLAGRTDTQYFGPGTRLTVL.

In this sample, this clonotype turned up a few times. V and J are TRBV3-1 and TRBJ2-1; 9 bases line up with TRBD1. This CDR3 spans 18 amino acids. V dropped 0 bases and J dropped 1; count of bases not matched to a gene: 7. Looked up from germline, CDR1 is LGHDT and CDR2 is YNNKEL (reference sequence). CDR3 bases: TGTGCCAGCAGCCAAGAAGCCGGGACAGGGTTTTCCTACAATGAGCAGTTCTTC. Encoded protein: CASSQEAGTGFSYNEQFF.

This clonotype occurred many times. Germline is not matched at one junction end, which may reflect a read error. The J gene is TRBJ2-1, the V gene TRBV5-1; the D gene is possibly TRBD2 (6 bases). CDR3 length: 14 amino acids. Germline loops: CDR1 SGHRS, CDR2 YFSETQ. The CDR3, as DNA: TGTGCCAGCAGCTCGGGGACTGGATACAATGAGCAGTTCTTC. It translates to CASSSGTGYNEQFF.

A note on this clonotype: One end of the junction varies from germline; a read error may be responsible. The chain is built from TRBV7-8 and TRBJ1-4; 11 bases are shared with TRBD1. The CDR3 runs 16 residues. Germline CDR1 is SGHVS and CDR2 is FQNEAQ. CDR3 bases: TGTGCCAGCAGCCTAAGGACAGGGGGCGGAAAAACTGTTACGGTTTTT. Amino acids: CASSLRTGGGKTVTVF. Variable domain in full (rest from reference TRBV7-8 and TRBJ1-4): GAGVSQSPRYKVAKRGQDVALRCDPISGHVSLFWYQQALGQGPEFLTYFQNEAQLDKSGLPSDRFFAERPEGSVSTLKIQRTQQEDSAVYLCASSLRTGGGKTVTVFGSGTQLSVL.

This clonotype was seen repeatedly, ten times or more. The chain is built from TRBV6-1 and TRBJ1-1; 7 bases agree with TRBD1. The CDR3 is 14 amino acids. The germline V gene encodes CDR1 MNHNS and CDR2 SASEGT. J lost 0 bases, V lost 5 bases, and 3 bases had no gene match. CDR3 amino acids: CASSRGTVNTEAFF. For the CDR3, the DNA is TGTGCCAGCAGTCGCGGGACAGTGAACACTGAAGCTTTCTTT.

The gene calls are TRBV7-9 and TRBJ2-3; TRBD2 is a possible D gene (5 bases). The CDR3 has 14 residues. V was trimmed by 5 bases and J by 4 bases, leaving 13 bases between them. Germline assignment: CDR1 SEHNR and CDR2 FQNEAQ (reference sequence). CDR3 sequence: CASSPSLRADTQYF. The CDR3 DNA follows: TGTGCCAGCAGCCCCTCTCTGCGGGCAGATACGCAGTATTTT.

The CDR3 here is CASSGTSGTANQPQHF. The CDR3 nucleotides read TGTGCCAGTAGTGGCACAAGCGGGACAGCCAATCAGCCCCAGCATTTT. The rearrangement uses TRBV19 and TRBJ1-5; TRBD1 matches at 7 bases. The CDR3 consists of 16 residues. CDR1 is LNHDA, CDR2 SQIVND, per germline (reference sequence). V lost 5 bases to trimming and J lost 3 bases; unmatched junction nucleotides: 10.

This rearrangement joins TRBV5-6 to TRBJ1-1, with a weak D call TRBD1 (5 bases). V gave up 5 bases and J gave up 3 bases, with 26 bases separating them. This CDR3 spans 18 amino acids. In germline, CDR1 is SGHDT, CDR2 YYEEEE. CDR3 nucleotides: TGTGCCAGCAGTTCCCCGTTTCGGGGCTGGATTACGGACACTGAAGCTTTCTTT. Translating it yields CASSSPFRGWITDTEAFF.

This chain links TRBV5-6 with TRBJ2-7; a weak D match, TRBD1 (6 bases). V was cut by 4 bases and J by 6 bases, with 29 bases left in between. The germline gives CDR1 SGHDT, CDR2 YYEEEE. CDR3 length equals 18 residues. The chain's CDR3 is CASSNRTPTSGVRGEQYV. CDR3 DNA: TGTGCCAGCAGCAACCGAACCCCCACCAGTGGAGTCAGGGGCGAGCAGTACGTC.

This clonotype was observed a few times. V and J are TRBV29-1 and TRBJ2-5; tentatively, D is TRBD2 (6 bases). This CDR3 contains 12 residues. Germline CDR1 reads SQVTM; CDR2 reads ANQGSEA. V gave up 4 bases and J gave up 5 bases, with 11 bases separating them. The CDR3 DNA sequence: TGCAGCGTTGGGGGGGTGGGGGAGACCCAGTACTTC. It encodes CSVGGVGETQYF.

The rearrangement uses TRBV20-1 and TRBJ2-5; TRBD2 matches at 7 bases. CDR3 length: 14 amino acids. After removal of 0 bases from V and 2 bases from J, the junction contained 3 bases not matched to a gene. Germline V gene lookup returns CDR1 DFQATT and CDR2 SNEGSKA (reference sequence). Here the CDR3 reads CSAREGDYQETQYF. The CDR3 DNA follows: TGCAGTGCTAGAGAGGGGGACTATCAAGAGACCCAGTACTTC.

The V and J genes are TRBV6-1 and TRBJ2-3; TRBD1 aligns across 7 bases. The V segment lost 7 bases and the J segment 2 bases; nucleotides outside the gene matches: 6. Germline V gene sequence: CDR1 MNHNS, CDR2 SASEGT. The CDR3 runs to 14 residues. CDR3 amino acids: CASTGTDFTDTQYF. The CDR3 region has the DNA TGTGCCAGCACCGGGACAGACTTCACAGATACGCAGTATTTT.

This clonotype was seen repeatedly, ten times or more. The chain uses TRBV9 and TRBJ2-3, with 13 positions matching TRBD2. Unmatched junction bases numbered 11, after V lost 5 bases and J lost 5 bases. The CDR3 loop spans 17 amino acids. Per the germline V gene, CDR1 is SGDLS and CDR2 is YYNGEE. CDR3 amino acids: CASSAARLAGGIDTQYF. CDR3 sequence (DNA): TGTGCCAGCAGTGCTGCTCGACTAGCGGGGGGCATAGATACGCAGTATTTT.

The rearrangement links TRBV7-9 to TRBJ2-5, with D maybe TRBD2 (5 bases). CDR1 and CDR2 (germline): SEHNR, FQNEAQ (reference sequence). Trimming left V 2 bases short and J 1 base short, with 8 bases between. There are 14 residues in the CDR3. CDR3 region: CASSLRLAQETQYF. DNA of the CDR3: TGTGCCAGCAGCTTAAGGCTAGCCCAAGAGACCCAGTACTTC.

In its sample, this clonotype was seen a few times. The rearrangement joins TRBV2 to TRBJ1-1; D unclear. Germline V gene lookup returns CDR1 SNHLY and CDR2 FYNNEI. V lost 11 bases and J 2 bases, leaving 6 bases between the germline ends. The CDR3 totals 10 residues. CDR3 residues: CARKNTEAFF. CDR3 coding DNA: TGTGCCCGAAAAAACACTGAAGCTTTCTTT.

V and J are TRBV5-1 and TRBJ1-5; 9 bases match TRBD1. The V segment lost 0 bases and the J segment 2 bases; nucleotides outside the gene matches: 3. This CDR3 has 16 amino acids. In germline, CDR1 is SGHRS, CDR2 YFSETQ. CDR3 bases: TGCGCCAGCAGCTTGGGGGACAGGGATGGCAATCAGCCCCAGCATTTT. The encoded protein is CASSLGDRDGNQPQHF.